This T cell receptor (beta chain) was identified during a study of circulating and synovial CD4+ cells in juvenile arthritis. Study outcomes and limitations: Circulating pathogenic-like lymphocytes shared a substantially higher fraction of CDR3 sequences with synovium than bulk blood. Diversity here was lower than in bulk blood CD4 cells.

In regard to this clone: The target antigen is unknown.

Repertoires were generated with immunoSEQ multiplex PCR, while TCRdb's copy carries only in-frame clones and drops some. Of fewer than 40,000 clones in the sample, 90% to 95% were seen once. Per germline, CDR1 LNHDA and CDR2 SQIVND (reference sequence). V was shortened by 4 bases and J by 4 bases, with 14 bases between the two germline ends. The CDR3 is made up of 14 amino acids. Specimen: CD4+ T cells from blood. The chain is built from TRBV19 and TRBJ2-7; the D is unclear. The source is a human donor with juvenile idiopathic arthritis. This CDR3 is CASSTATAAYEQYF. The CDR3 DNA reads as TGTGCCAGTAGTACGGCTACAGCCGCATACGAGCAGTACTTC.